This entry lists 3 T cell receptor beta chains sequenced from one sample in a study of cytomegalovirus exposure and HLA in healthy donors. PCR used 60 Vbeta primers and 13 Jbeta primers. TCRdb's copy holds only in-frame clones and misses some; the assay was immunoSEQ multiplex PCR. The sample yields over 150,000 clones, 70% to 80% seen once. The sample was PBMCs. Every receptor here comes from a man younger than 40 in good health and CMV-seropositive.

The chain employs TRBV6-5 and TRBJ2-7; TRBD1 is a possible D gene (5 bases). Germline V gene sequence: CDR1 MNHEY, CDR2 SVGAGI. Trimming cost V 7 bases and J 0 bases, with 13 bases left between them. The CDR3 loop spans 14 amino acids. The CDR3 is CASTATDASYEQYF. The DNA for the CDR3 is TGTGCCAGCACAGCGACAGATGCCTCCTACGAGCAGTACTTC.

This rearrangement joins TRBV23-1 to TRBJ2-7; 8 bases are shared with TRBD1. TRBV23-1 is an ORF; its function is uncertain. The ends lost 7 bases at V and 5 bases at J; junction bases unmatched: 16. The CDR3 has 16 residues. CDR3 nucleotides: TGCGCCAGCATCCAAGGGGTAGACAGGGGAGAACACGAGCAGTACTTC. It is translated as CASIQGVDRGEHEQYF.

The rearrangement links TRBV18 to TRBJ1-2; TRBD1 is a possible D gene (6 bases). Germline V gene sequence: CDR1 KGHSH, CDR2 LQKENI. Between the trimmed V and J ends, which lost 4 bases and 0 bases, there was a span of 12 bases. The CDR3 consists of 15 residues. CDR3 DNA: TGTGCCAGCTCACTGAGGGACACTGCTAACTATGGCTACACCTTC. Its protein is CASSLRDTANYGYTF.